A single sample is the source of the 29 T cell receptor beta chains below, sequenced in a study of blood T cell repertoires in COVID-19. Produced via immunoSEQ multiplex PCR; TCRdb's table is partial and in-frame only. This sample yields about 74,000 clones, of which just under 85% are seen a single time; 36% belongs to the top ten. Material: peripheral blood. These receptors came from a man aged 65-85 years with acute or convalescent COVID-19.

The chain is built from TRBV3-1 (or the pseudogene TRBV3-2) and TRBJ2-7; 12 bases are a match to TRBD2. The germline V gene has CDR1 LGHDT and CDR2 YNNKEL (reference sequence). The CDR3 contains 17 residues. J gave up 12 bases and V 0 bases, and 15 bases lay outside the gene matches. CDR3 sequence (DNA): TGTGCCAGCAGCCAAGATCTAGCGGGAGGGCCGAGTTACGAGGTGTACTTC. It encodes CASSQDLAGGPSYEVYF.

This chain connects TRBV7-2 to TRBJ2-5; 16 nucleotides align to TRBD2. The CDR3 totals 19 residues. Germline assignment: CDR1 SGHTA and CDR2 FQGNSA. The trim removed 0 bases at V and 2 bases at J, leaving 6 bases unmatched. Here the CDR3 reads CASSLALGLAGGLQETQYF. The CDR3 region has the DNA TGTGCCAGCAGCTTAGCGCTGGGACTAGCGGGAGGGCTACAAGAGACCCAGTACTTC.

This clone has only one observation. Here the CDR3 DNA reads TGTGCCAGCTCACCATCGGACATCTTTGTAAACGCCGGGGAGCTGTTTTTT. Its translation is CASSPSDIFVNAGELFF. J is TRBJ2-2 and V is TRBV18, with a weak D call TRBD1 (5 bases). The V end was cut by 2 bases, the J end by 6 bases, with 19 bases between. The length of the CDR3 is 17 residues. Germline lookup yields CDR1 KGHSH and CDR2 LQKENI.

The sample holds one count of this clone. The genes are TRBV5-1 and TRBJ1-1; D ambiguous. The CDR3 is 12 residues long. Trimming shortened V by 4 bases and J by 10 bases, and 14 bases separated the two germline ends. Germline CDR1 is SGHRS and CDR2 is YFSETQ. The DNA of the CDR3 is TGCGCCAGCAGCGCCGAGGGCCGGGGAGCTTTCTTT. It is translated as CASSAEGRGAFF.

The rearrangement uses TRBV18 and TRBJ2-3, with TRBD2 matching 11 bases. CDR1 KGHSH and CDR2 LQKENI come from the germline V gene. Trimming took 3 bases from V and 4 from J; bases not matched to a gene: 6. This CDR3 contains 16 residues. CDR3 residues: CASSPGASGRSDTQYF. Written as DNA, the CDR3 is TGTGCCAGCTCACCGGGTGCTAGCGGGAGGTCAGATACGCAGTATTTT. Filled out from reference TRBV18 and TRBJ2-3, the complete variable domain reads NAGVMQNPRHLVRRRGQEARLRCSPMKGHSHVYWYRQLPEEGLKFMVYLQKENIIDESGMPKERFSAEFPKEGPSILRIQQVVRGDSAAYFCASSPGASGRSDTQYFGPGTRLTVL.

The chain uses TRBV2 and TRBJ2-1; D not certain. The CDR3 runs 14 residues. Germline CDR1 reads SNHLY; CDR2 reads FYNNEI. V was clipped by 4 bases and J by 4 bases, with 11 bases between them. The CDR3 loop reads CASSVLLTYNEQFF. CDR3 bases: TGTGCCAGCAGTGTGTTGTTGACTTACAATGAGCAGTTCTTC.

This chain uses TRBV19 with TRBJ2-4; possible D gene TRBD2, 6 bases. Trimming took 1 base from V and 8 from J, leaving 18 bases between them. The CDR3 has 16 residues. Germline loops: CDR1 LNHDA, CDR2 SQIVND (reference sequence). The CDR3 reads CASSIAKGGWRDIQYF. CDR3 in DNA: TGTGCCAGTAGTATAGCAAAAGGCGGCTGGAGGGACATTCAGTACTTC.

V usage is TRBV12-3 or TRBV12-4 and J usage is TRBJ1-3; D unclear. The CDR3 spans 13 residues. V was pared by 3 bases and J by 4 bases, with 7 bases between. Written as DNA, the CDR3 is TGTGCCAGCAGTTTTGCGTGGGGAAACACCATATATTTT. Translation gives CASSFAWGNTIYF.

The J gene is TRBJ1-3, the V gene TRBV5-1; D gene unclear. V was clipped by 1 base and J by 0 bases, with 17 bases between them. In germline, CDR1 is SGHRS, CDR2 YFSETQ. This CDR3 is built from 18 residues. This CDR3 reads CASSLQPSEVTSGNTIYF. In DNA, the CDR3 is TGCGCCAGCAGCTTGCAACCCTCCGAGGTCACCTCTGGAAACACCATATATTTT.

The J gene is TRBJ1-5, the V gene TRBV7-2; D is ambiguous. Germline V gene data show CDR1 as SGHTA and CDR2 as FQGNSA. V lost 4 bases to trimming and J lost 5 bases, with 9 bases between them. This CDR3 spans 13 amino acids. The CDR3: CASSSNQDQPQHF. The CDR3 nucleotides are TGTGCCAGCAGCTCCAATCAGGATCAGCCCCAGCATTTT.

This clone was counted only a few times. This chain connects TRBV28 to TRBJ1-4; TRBD1 agrees at 7 bases. V lost 2 bases to trimming and J lost 9 bases; unmatched junction nucleotides: 12. CDR1 is MDHEN, CDR2 SYDVKM, per germline. The CDR3 spans 16 residues. The CDR3 nucleotides are TGTGCCAGCAGTTTACGACAGGGCGCGGGCTTTCAAAAACTGTTTTTT. Translated: CASSLRQGAGFQKLFF.

The chain employs TRBV10-3 and TRBJ1-1, with no clear D. The germline CDR1 and CDR2 sequences are ENHRY and SYGVKD. The CDR3 spans 15 residues. V lost 5 bases and J 7 bases, leaving 20 bases between the germline ends. CDR3 sequence reads: CAISSLEGVQVEAFF. The CDR3 coding sequence is TGTGCCATCAGTAGTTTAGAGGGTGTGCAGGTTGAAGCTTTCTTT.

The CDR3 here is CASSLLAGEYEQYF. Here the CDR3 DNA reads TGCGCCAGCAGCTTGCTAGCGGGAGAGTACGAGCAGTACTTC. The gene calls are TRBV5-1 and TRBJ2-7; 10 positions agree with TRBD2. The CDR3 sequence is 14 residues long. CDR1 is SGHRS and CDR2 is YFSETQ in the germline V gene. Unmatched junction bases numbered 2, after V lost 1 base and J lost 4 bases.

The V gene is TRBV7-9, the J gene TRBJ2-5; 12 bases match TRBD1. CDR1 and CDR2 from the germline V gene are SEHNR and FQNEAQ (reference sequence). The V segment lost 5 bases and the J segment 14 bases; nucleotides outside the gene matches: 3. The CDR3 covers 11 residues. The CDR3 sequence: CASSLGQGAYF. Written as DNA, the CDR3 is TGTGCCAGCAGCCTGGGACAGGGGGCCTACTTC.

V gene TRBV7-6 combines with J gene TRBJ2-7; possible D gene TRBD2, 6 bases. The CDR3 has 15 residues. Germline CDR1 and CDR2: SGHVS and FNYEAQ. V was cut by 1 base and J by 1 base, with 11 bases left in between. The CDR3 DNA reads TGTGCCAGCAGCTTAGTCAGCGGGTGGTCCTACGAGCAGTACTTC. As protein: CASSLVSGWSYEQYF. Looking up the rest from reference TRBV7-6 and TRBJ2-7 gives the full variable domain: GAGVSQSPRYKVTKRGQDVALRCDPISGHVSLYWYRQALGQGPEFLTYFNYEAQQDKSGLPNDRFSAERPEGSISTLTIQRTEQRDSAMYRCASSLVSGWSYEQYFGPGTRLTVT.

This clone was seen just once. Because the CDR3's place on the DNA is in doubt, the DNA is left out and the CDR3 is given as listed by TCRdb. The V gene is TRBV28, the J gene TRBJ2-1; the DNA was not used to check the table's D call, TRBD1. 24 amino acids form the CDR3, both terminal residues included. CDR1 MDHEN and CDR2 SYDVKM come from the germline V gene. Here the CDR3 reads CASRSPLTDRDNEQFFVRDNEQFF.

The V gene is TRBV6-5, the J gene TRBJ1-1, with a weak D call TRBD1 (6 bases). Trimming took off 6 bases at V and 10 bases at J, with 18 bases between the two ends. The CDR3 spans 13 residues. The germline V gene encodes CDR1 MNHEY and CDR2 SVGAGI. CDR3 sequence (DNA): TGTGCCAGCAGAATAGGACAAGGGGGTAGAGCTTTCTTT. It specifies CASRIGQGGRAFF.

CDR3 loop: CASSLGWQSTDTQYF. CDR3 DNA sequence: TGTGCCAGCAGCTTAGGGTGGCAAAGCACAGATACGCAGTATTTT. The V and J genes are TRBV7-9 and TRBJ2-3; D is unresolved. Germline-derived CDR1 and CDR2 are SEHNR and FQNEAQ (reference sequence). V gave up 1 base and J gave up 0 bases, with 8 bases separating them. The CDR3 is made up of 15 amino acids. The whole variable domain, filled in from reference TRBV7-9 and TRBJ2-3, reads DTGVSQNPRHKITKRGQNVTFRCDPISEHNRLYWYRQTLGQGPEFLTYFQNEAQLEKSRLLSDRFSAERPKGSFSTLEIQRTEQGDSAMYLCASSLGWQSTDTQYFGPGTRLTVL.

The CDR3 reads CASSLASDRYGYTF. CDR3 DNA: TGCGCCAGCAGCTTGGCCTCGGACAGATATGGCTACACCTTC. The gene calls are TRBV5-1 and TRBJ1-2; D possibly corresponds to TRBD1 (6 bases). Germline values: CDR1 SGHRS, CDR2 YFSETQ. The CDR3 has 14 amino acids. Between the trimmed V and J ends, which lost 0 bases and 5 bases, there was a span of 11 bases.

The chain links TRBV5-1 to TRBJ2-6; no clear D. The CDR3 runs 15 residues. V lost 0 bases and J lost 0, with 4 bases in between. CDR1 and CDR2 from the germline V gene are SGHRS and YFSETQ. Here the CDR3 reads CASSLGSSGANVLTF. In nucleotides, the CDR3 is TGCGCCAGCAGCTTGGGTAGCTCTGGGGCCAACGTCCTGACTTTC.

The chain recombines TRBV6-2 or TRBV6-3 with TRBJ2-7, with D perhaps TRBD2 (5 bases). V dropped 6 bases and J dropped 1 base, with 13 bases sitting between them. CDR3 length: 14 residues. Germline V gene sequence: CDR1 MNHEY, CDR2 SVGEGT. The CDR3 coding sequence is TGTGCCAGCAGCCGAACCACTAGTTCCTACGAGCAGTACTTC. Protein product: CASSRTTSSYEQYF.

The chain joins TRBV7-9 to TRBJ2-7; TRBD2 aligns across 12 bases. CDR3 length equals 15 residues. Germline assignment: CDR1 SEHNR and CDR2 FQNEAQ (reference sequence). V was pared by 5 bases and J by 3 bases, with 5 bases of the junction left unmatched. CDR3 region: CASSGGLAGIYEQYF. The CDR3 nucleotides read TGTGCCAGCAGCGGAGGACTAGCGGGGATCTACGAGCAGTACTTC.

The chain recombines TRBV4-1 with TRBJ1-1, with no clear D. The CDR3 consists of 15 residues. V was pared by 4 bases and J by 1 base, with 13 bases between. Germline V gene data show CDR1 as MGHRA and CDR2 as YSYEKL. CDR3: CASSLVEAGNTEAFF. CDR3 DNA: TGCGCCAGCAGCCTCGTGGAGGCAGGGAACACTGAAGCTTTCTTT.

V usage is TRBV14 and J usage is TRBJ1-6; D gene uncertain. The CDR3 is 15 residues long. V lost 4 bases, J lost 14 bases, and 21 bases lay in between. The V gene's germline CDR1 is SGHDN and CDR2 FVKESK. The CDR3 is CASSLGGSIIQSLHF. CDR3 sequence (DNA): TGTGCCAGCAGCCTCGGAGGATCTATAATTCAATCCCTCCACTTT. Full variable domain (missing parts from reference TRBV14 and TRBJ1-6): EAGVTQFPSHSVIEKGQTVTLRCDPISGHDNLYWYRRVMGKEIKFLLHFVKESKQDESGMPNNRFLAERTGGTYSTLKVQPAELEDSGVYFCASSLGGSIIQSLHFGNGTRLTVT.

V and J are TRBV2 and TRBJ2-3, with D possibly being TRBD2 (6 bases). The V gene lost 1 base and the J gene lost 1 base, with 9 bases spanning the gap. Per the germline V gene, CDR1 is SNHLY and CDR2 is FYNNEI. The CDR3 runs 15 residues. The CDR3 DNA reads TGTGCCAGCAGTGAAGGGGGACTCCGCACAGATACGCAGTATTTT. This gives the protein CASSEGGLRTDTQYF.

The chain couples TRBV2 to TRBJ1-6; D not certain. Germline V lookup: CDR1 SNHLY, CDR2 FYNNEI. V lost 6 bases, J lost 0 bases, and 9 bases lay in between. The CDR3 is made up of 15 amino acids. CDR3 DNA: TGTGCCAGCAGCTCCCGGAGCTCCTATAATTCACCCCTCCACTTT. Residues: CASSSRSSYNSPLHF.

The chain links TRBV9 to TRBJ2-1, with D maybe TRBD1 (5 bases). With 0 bases removed from V and 0 bases from J, the gap between germline ends came to 13 bases. Per the germline V gene, CDR1 is SGDLS and CDR2 is YYNGEE. The CDR3 is made up of 17 amino acids. In DNA, the CDR3 is TGTGCCAGCAGCGTAGGGGGCAGTGCGAGCTCCTACAATGAGCAGTTCTTC. Translating gives CASSVGGSASSYNEQFF.

The chain carries TRBV6-1 and TRBJ1-5; D is undetermined. V lost 3 bases, J lost 11 bases, and 8 bases lay in between. This CDR3 region has 11 residues. Germline CDR1 is MNHNS and CDR2 is SASEGT. The CDR3 DNA is TGTGCCAGCAGTGATGGCTTTACCCAGCATTTT. Translation: CASSDGFTQHF.

The chain employs TRBV27 and TRBJ2-7; D possibly corresponds to TRBD2 (5 bases). V shed 2 bases and J shed 3 bases, with 11 bases lying between them. The CDR3 sequence is 14 residues long. Germline CDR1 is MNHEY and CDR2 is SMNVEV (reference sequence). CDR3 residues: CASSLTRVHYEQYF. CDR3 in DNA: TGTGCCAGCAGTTTAACTAGGGTCCACTACGAGCAGTACTTC.